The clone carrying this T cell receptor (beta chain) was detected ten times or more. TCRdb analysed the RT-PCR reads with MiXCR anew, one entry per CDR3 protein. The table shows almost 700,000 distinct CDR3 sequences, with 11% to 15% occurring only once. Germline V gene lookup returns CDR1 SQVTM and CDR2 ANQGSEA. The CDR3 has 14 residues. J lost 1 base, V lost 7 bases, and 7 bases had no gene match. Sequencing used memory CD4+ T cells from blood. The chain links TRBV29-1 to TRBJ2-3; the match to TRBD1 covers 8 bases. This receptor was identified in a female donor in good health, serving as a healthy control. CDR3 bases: TGCAGCGCCGGACAGGGTAGAGGCACAGATACGCAGTATTTT. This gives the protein CSAGQGRGTDTQYF.